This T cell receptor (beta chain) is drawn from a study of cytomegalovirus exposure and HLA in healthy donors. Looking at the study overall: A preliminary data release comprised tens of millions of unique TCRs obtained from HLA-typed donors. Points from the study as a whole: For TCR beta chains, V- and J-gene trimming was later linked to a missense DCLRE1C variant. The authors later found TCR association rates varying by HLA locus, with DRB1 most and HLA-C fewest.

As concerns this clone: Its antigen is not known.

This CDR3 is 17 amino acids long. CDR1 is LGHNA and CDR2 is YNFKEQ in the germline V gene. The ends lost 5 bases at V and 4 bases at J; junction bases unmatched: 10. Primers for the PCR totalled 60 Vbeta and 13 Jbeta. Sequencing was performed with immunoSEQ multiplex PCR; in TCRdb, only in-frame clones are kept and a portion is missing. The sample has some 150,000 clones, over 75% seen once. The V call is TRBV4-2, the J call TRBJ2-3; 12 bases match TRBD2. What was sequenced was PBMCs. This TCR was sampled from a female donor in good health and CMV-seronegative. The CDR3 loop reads CASSTPLLAGGSDTQYF. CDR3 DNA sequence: TGTGCCAGCAGCACCCCCTTACTAGCGGGAGGATCAGATACGCAGTATTTT.